Presented here are 30 T cell receptor beta chains from one specimen sequenced in a study of blood T cells in healthy people across ages. Next came a second PCR, run for about 6 to 11 cycles, which used a sample-barcoded 5' primer along with a J-beta primer mix. MiXCR was run by TCRdb on the 5' RACE reads, yielding one entry per CDR3 protein. The sample gives under 2 million distinct CDR3 sequences, about 32% of which show up once; roughly 10% is in the top ten. What was sequenced was blood. The receptor source for this set is a woman aged 25-40 years in good health.

The rearrangement links TRBV30 to TRBJ2-7; 10 nucleotides line up with TRBD2. The length of the CDR3 is 17 residues. V shed 2 bases and J 2 bases; nucleotides not matched to a gene: 12. Germline V CDR1 and CDR2: GTSNPN, SVGIG (reference sequence). CDR3 DNA: TGTGCCTGGAGTAAGGAGCGGGGGGGCCTTATGACCTACGAGCAGTACTTC. This translates into CAWSKERGGLMTYEQYF. Full variable domain (remainder filled in from reference TRBV30 and TRBJ2-7): SQTIHQWPATLVQPVGSPLSLECTVEGTSNPNLYWYRQAAGRGLQLLFYSVGIGQISSEVPQNLSASRPQDRQFILSSKKLLLSDSGFYLCAWSKERGGLMTYEQYFGPGTRLTVT.

This clonotype has a handful of counts. The chain couples TRBV12-3 or TRBV12-4 to TRBJ1-6; D not resolved. The V end was cut by 1 base, the J end by 0 bases, with 10 bases between. The CDR3 sequence is 17 residues long. The CDR3 protein is CASSLEALGSYNSPLHF. CDR3 DNA: TGTGCCAGCAGTTTAGAGGCCTTGGGCTCCTATAATTCACCCCTCCACTTT.

The chain combines TRBV20-1 with TRBJ2-7; tentatively, D is TRBD1 (5 bases). The germline CDR1 and CDR2 sequences are DFQATT and SNEGSKA (reference sequence). This CDR3 contains 13 residues. The ends were cut back, 3 bases at V and 1 base at J, with 10 bases in the middle. CDR3 amino acids: CSASPQGSYEQYF. The CDR3 region has the DNA TGCAGTGCTAGTCCGCAGGGATCCTACGAGCAGTACTTC.

This chain links TRBV7-9 with TRBJ1-1; D gene uncertain. The germline V gene encodes CDR1 SEHNR and CDR2 FQNEAQ (reference sequence). The V end was cut by 5 bases, the J end by 3 bases, with 13 bases between. CDR3 size: 14 residues. The CDR3 reads CASSPRRGDTEAFF. The CDR3 DNA is TGTGCCAGCAGCCCCAGGCGGGGAGACACTGAAGCTTTCTTT.

Many counts were recorded for this clonotype. CDR3 region: CSANSGRSADTQYF. For the CDR3, the DNA is TGCAGTGCCAATAGCGGGAGGTCCGCAGATACGCAGTATTTT. The rearrangement links TRBV20-1 to TRBJ2-3, with TRBD2 identical over 10 bases. This CDR3 comprises 14 residues. Germline V gene data show CDR1 as DFQATT and CDR2 as SNEGSKA (reference sequence). J gave up 4 bases and V 6 bases, and 7 bases lay outside the gene matches.

This clonotype was observed at least ten times. Mismatch with germline at one junction end may stem from a read error. The rearrangement joins TRBV5-1 to TRBJ2-3, with D unclear. Per the germline V gene, CDR1 is SGHRS and CDR2 is YFSETQ. This CDR3 is built from 15 residues. In DNA, the CDR3 is TGTGCCAGCAGCCCGACCGGCGGAAGCACAGATACGCAGTATTTT. This sequence encodes CASSPTGGSTDTQYF. Full variable domain (rest looked up from reference TRBV5-1 and TRBJ2-3): KAGVTQTPRYLIKTRGQQVTLSCSPISGHRSVSWYQQTPGQGLQFLFEYFSETQRNKGNFPGRFSGRQFSNSRSEMNVSTLELGDSALYLCASSPTGGSTDTQYFGPGTRLTVL.

Here the CDR3 reads CASSTSREGVEAFF. The CDR3 DNA sequence: TGTGCCAGCAGCACATCCAGGGAGGGCGTTGAAGCTTTCTTT. The rearrangement links TRBV7-9 to TRBJ1-1; D might be TRBD1 (5 bases). CDR1 is SEHNR, CDR2 FQNEAQ, per germline (reference sequence). The CDR3 has 14 amino acids. The V end lost 5 bases, the J end lost 7 bases, and 17 bases lay between the germline ends.

The V and J genes are TRBV15 and TRBJ1-2, with D tentatively TRBD1 (5 bases). The CDR3 contains 15 residues. Trimming left V 0 bases short and J 7 bases short, with 15 bases between. Germline V CDR1 and CDR2: LNHNV, YYDKDF (reference sequence). CDR3 in amino acids: CATSRDWGVGVGYTF. In nucleotides, the CDR3 is TGTGCCACCAGCAGAGATTGGGGGGTGGGAGTTGGCTACACCTTC.

The chain has TRBV27 and TRBJ2-1, with TRBD2 matching 11 bases. V lost 6 bases to trimming and J lost 7 bases; unmatched junction nucleotides: 8. Germline assignment: CDR1 MNHEY and CDR2 SMNVEV (reference sequence). The CDR3 consists of 15 residues. CDR3 sequence (DNA): TGTGCCAGCAGACTAGGGACTAGCGGAGCTAATGAGCAGTTCTTC. Translating gives CASRLGTSGANEQFF.

There are a few counts of this clonotype. The genes are TRBV20-1 and TRBJ2-1, with TRBD2 matching 9 bases. The CDR3 loop spans 15 amino acids. J gave up 4 bases and V 7 bases, and 11 bases lay outside the gene matches. Germline CDR1 reads DFQATT; CDR2 reads SNEGSKA (reference sequence). Here the CDR3 reads CSVKGTSGRYNEQFF. CDR3 sequence (DNA): TGCAGTGTAAAGGGAACTAGCGGGCGTTACAATGAGCAGTTCTTC.

The chain is built from TRBV4-1 and TRBJ1-1; tentatively, D is TRBD1 (6 bases). This CDR3 is built from 15 residues. V was shortened by 2 bases and J by 1 base, with 11 bases between the two germline ends. Germline V gene sequence: CDR1 MGHRA, CDR2 YSYEKL. CDR3 sequence reads: CASSQLGQRNTEAFF. CDR3 bases: TGCGCCAGCAGCCAATTAGGACAGAGGAACACTGAAGCTTTCTTT.

This sequence joins TRBV7-2 and TRBJ2-1, with 10 nucleotides matching TRBD2. The germline CDR1 and CDR2 sequences are SGHTA and FQGNSA. This CDR3 has 16 residues. Trimming removed 1 base from V and 4 bases from J; junction bases left unmatched: 4. The CDR3 is CTSSLGGLAVYNEQFF. The CDR3 DNA follows: TGTACCAGCAGCTTAGGCGGACTAGCGGTTTACAATGAGCAGTTCTTC.

Only a few counts were recorded for this clonotype. The V gene is TRBV27, the J gene TRBJ2-5; the D is unclear. Germline values: CDR1 MNHEY, CDR2 SMNVEV (reference sequence). V lost 8 bases and J 1 base, leaving 17 bases between the germline ends. The length of the CDR3 is 15 residues. The CDR3: CASAPTVNIQETQYF. DNA for the CDR3: TGTGCCAGCGCGCCCACCGTAAACATCCAAGAGACCCAGTACTTC.

The chain is built from TRBV2 and TRBJ1-4, with D unresolved. Germline values: CDR1 SNHLY, CDR2 FYNNEI. The V and J ends lost 8 bases and 12 bases respectively, with 10 bases between them. This CDR3 is built from 10 residues. CDR3 in amino acids: CASRQEELFF. The CDR3 coding sequence is TGTGCCAGCCGCCAAGAAGAACTGTTTTTT.

This rearrangement joins TRBV29-1 to TRBJ2-1; unclear D gene. The CDR3 covers 12 residues. The V and J ends lost 4 bases and 4 bases respectively, with 8 bases between them. From germline, CDR1 is SQVTM and CDR2 ANQGSEA. The CDR3 sequence: CSVVLGYNEQFF. The CDR3 nucleotides read TGCAGCGTTGTTTTGGGATACAATGAGCAGTTCTTC.

At least ten counts were recorded for this clonotype. The chain uses TRBV11-2 and TRBJ2-5; 14 positions match TRBD2. Per the germline V gene, CDR1 is SGHAT and CDR2 is FQNNGV. The J segment lost 4 bases and the V segment lost 5 bases, leaving 12 bases of the junction unmatched. The CDR3 loop spans 18 amino acids. CDR3 DNA sequence: TGTGCCAGCAGCCCCGGGACTAGCGGGAGTAAAAGTCTAGAGACCCAGTACTTC. Its translation is CASSPGTSGSKSLETQYF.

CDR3 nucleotides: TGTGCCAGCTCACCACGGCCCCCAGATACGCAGTATTTT. Translating gives CASSPRPPDTQYF. The gene calls are TRBV18 and TRBJ2-3, with no clear D. Trimming took off 1 base at V and 4 bases at J, with 6 bases between the two ends. The CDR3 has 13 amino acids. CDR1 and CDR2 (germline): KGHSH, LQKENI. The whole variable domain, filled in from reference TRBV18 and TRBJ2-3, reads NAGVMQNPRHLVRRRGQEARLRCSPMKGHSHVYWYRQLPEEGLKFMVYLQKENIIDESGMPKERFSAEFPKEGPSILRIQQVVRGDSAAYFCASSPRPPDTQYFGPGTRLTVL.

A few counts support this clonotype. The chain is built from TRBV4-2 and TRBJ2-5, with 7 nucleotides matching TRBD2. V dropped 2 bases and J dropped 1; count of bases not matched to a gene: 7. From germline, CDR1 is LGHNA and CDR2 YNFKEQ. The CDR3 spans 16 residues. Written as DNA, the CDR3 is TGTGCCAGCAGCCAAAACCGGCCGGGGGGCCAAGAGACCCAGTACTTC. Its translation is CASSQNRPGGQETQYF.

This clonotype has just a few counts. The rearrangement joins TRBV20-1 to TRBJ1-2, with D possibly being TRBD1 (5 bases). Germline V gene lookup returns CDR1 DFQATT and CDR2 SNEGSKA (reference sequence). V was clipped by 0 bases and J by 9 bases, with 8 bases between them. The CDR3 covers 11 residues. CDR3 protein: CSARDKGSYTF. As DNA, the CDR3 is TGCAGTGCTAGAGATAAGGGGAGCTACACCTTC.

Worth noting for this clonotype: A much larger clone differs by one base, so this may be a read error. The gene calls are TRBV20-1 and TRBJ2-7; 10 nucleotides match TRBD1. Unmatched junction bases numbered 2, after V lost 5 bases and J lost 4 bases. CDR3 length: 12 residues. Looked up from germline, CDR1 is DFQATT and CDR2 is SNEGSKA (reference sequence). CDR3 loop: CSAVGQGYEQYF. The CDR3 DNA is TGCAGTGCTGTGGGACAGGGGTACGAGCAGTACTTC.

The chain recombines TRBV2 with TRBJ2-1; 15 nucleotides line up with TRBD2. Losses at the gene ends were 4 bases for V and 1 base for J; bases not matched to a gene: 5. The CDR3 sequence is 18 residues long. CDR1 is SNHLY and CDR2 is FYNNEI in the germline V gene. The CDR3 nucleotides are TGTGCCAGCAGTGGGACTAGCGGGGGGGAGGCATCCTACAATGAGCAGTTCTTC. It is translated as CASSGTSGGEASYNEQFF.

The rearrangement links TRBV20-1 to TRBJ2-1, with 7 positions matching TRBD2. The CDR3 length is 16 residues. Germline V gives CDR1 DFQATT, CDR2 SNEGSKA (reference sequence). With 1 base clipped from V and 3 bases from J, the junction kept 9 bases outside the gene matches. The CDR3 is CSARVRREIGYNEQFF. The CDR3 bases are TGCAGTGCTAGAGTTAGGCGGGAGATCGGCTACAATGAGCAGTTCTTC.

In regard to this clonotype: A much larger clone lies a single base off, so this may be a read error. The chain links TRBV6-2 or TRBV6-3 to TRBJ2-3; D assignment may be TRBD1 or TRBD2 (5 bases each). Germline V gives CDR1 MNHEY, CDR2 SVGEGT. Trimming removed 8 bases at V and 3 bases at J, with 15 bases between. This CDR3 comprises 14 residues. CDR3 amino acids: CASGSCRETDTQYF. In DNA, the CDR3 is TGTGCCAGCGGATCCTGCAGGGAGACAGATACGCAGTATTTT.

This clonotype was seen just once. This chain joins TRBV12-3 or TRBV12-4 and TRBJ2-3; 8 bases match TRBD2. The CDR3 is 17 residues long. Losses at the gene ends were 10 bases for V and 2 bases for J; bases not matched to a gene: 17. CDR3 DNA sequence: TGTGCCATAACGGCCCAGGGCGGGGGGTTACCCACAGATACGCAGTATTTT. The encoded protein is CAITAQGGGLPTDTQYF.

The J gene is TRBJ1-6, the V gene TRBV20-1, with a tentative D call TRBD1 (5 bases). This CDR3 contains 16 residues. CDR1 DFQATT and CDR2 SNEGSKA come from the germline V gene (reference sequence). Trimming stripped 1 base from V and 6 bases from J, with 16 bases between. The chain's CDR3 is CSARGRSGPTNSPLHF. For the CDR3, the DNA is TGCAGTGCTAGAGGGCGATCGGGGCCTACTAATTCACCCCTCCACTTT.

This clonotype was found a few times. The chain links TRBV27 to TRBJ2-1, with 10 bases fitting TRBD2. J gave up 7 bases and V 1 base, and 10 bases lay outside the gene matches. This CDR3 contains 17 residues. Germline lookup yields CDR1 MNHEY and CDR2 SMNVEV (reference sequence). The CDR3 sequence: CASSLYGSSGSQNEQFF. The CDR3 DNA sequence: TGTGCCAGCAGTTTATATGGGTCTAGCGGGAGCCAAAATGAGCAGTTCTTC.

V is TRBV7-9 and J is TRBJ2-5; tentative D call: TRBD2 (6 bases). CDR1 and CDR2 from the germline V gene are SEHNR and FQNEAQ (reference sequence). The CDR3 extends over 15 amino acids. With 2 bases removed from V and 4 bases from J, the gap between germline ends came to 14 bases. DNA of the CDR3: TGTGCCAGCAGCTTACCCGGGAGTAGGGGAGAGACCCAGTACTTC. Translating gives CASSLPGSRGETQYF.

This clonotype was recorded many times. The chain combines TRBV4-1 with TRBJ2-3, with a weak D call TRBD2 (6 bases). Germline values: CDR1 MGHRA, CDR2 YSYEKL. With 4 bases removed from V and 5 bases from J, the gap between germline ends came to 10 bases. CDR3 length equals 13 residues. The CDR3 nucleotides read TGCGCCAGCAGCCCCCCGGGGGAAGATACGCAGTATTTT. This encodes CASSPPGEDTQYF.

The rearrangement joins TRBV27 to TRBJ2-1, with 11 bases matching TRBD2. J was trimmed by 8 bases and V by 5 bases; bases with no gene match: 5. The CDR3 totals 14 residues. Germline V lookup: CDR1 MNHEY, CDR2 SMNVEV (reference sequence). The CDR3 DNA sequence: TGTGCCAGCAGTGTGACACTAGCGGGAGATGAGCAGTTCTTC. Protein sequence: CASSVTLAGDEQFF.

The rearrangement links TRBV5-1 to TRBJ2-7; D may be TRBD1 (6 bases). V gave up 5 bases and J gave up 1 base, with 16 bases separating them. Germline-derived CDR1 and CDR2 are SGHRS and YFSETQ. The CDR3 totals 15 residues. The CDR3 is CASRLPDRSSYEQYF. In nucleotides, the CDR3 is TGCGCCAGCAGGTTGCCGGACAGATCGTCCTACGAGCAGTACTTC.